This T cell receptor (beta chain) comes out of a study of OX40 agonist ivuxolimab in advanced cancers. Notes on the study in general: Expanded peripheral T cells had an undetermined antigen specificity. Circulating CD4+ and CD8+ T cells showed clonal expansion by week 6 at 0.1 to 3.0 mg/kg. Mean expanded clone counts were higher in CD8+ than CD4+ T cells.

Remarks on this clone: Its target is not known.

The CDR3 spans 15 residues. The germline V and J ends were trimmed by 1 base and 4 bases, with 12 bases remaining between them. CDR1 and CDR2 from the germline V gene are SNHLY and FYNNEI. This table comes from immunoSEQ multiplex PCR, and its TCRdb copy is limited to in-frame clones, with some not included. Of some 41,000 clones in the sample, over 80% were seen once. The chain joins TRBV2 to TRBJ2-3; D may correspond to TRBD1 or TRBD2 (5 bases each). The sequencing here drew on CD4+ or CD8+ T cells sorted from blood, taken in a trial of the OX40 agonist ivuxolimab. This clonotype was obtained from an adult with an advanced solid tumor such as melanoma, head and neck, liver or kidney cancer. For the CDR3, the DNA is TGTGCCAGCAGTGAAGGCAGTAGGGGAGCAGATACGCAGTATTTT. It is translated as CASSEGSRGADTQYF.